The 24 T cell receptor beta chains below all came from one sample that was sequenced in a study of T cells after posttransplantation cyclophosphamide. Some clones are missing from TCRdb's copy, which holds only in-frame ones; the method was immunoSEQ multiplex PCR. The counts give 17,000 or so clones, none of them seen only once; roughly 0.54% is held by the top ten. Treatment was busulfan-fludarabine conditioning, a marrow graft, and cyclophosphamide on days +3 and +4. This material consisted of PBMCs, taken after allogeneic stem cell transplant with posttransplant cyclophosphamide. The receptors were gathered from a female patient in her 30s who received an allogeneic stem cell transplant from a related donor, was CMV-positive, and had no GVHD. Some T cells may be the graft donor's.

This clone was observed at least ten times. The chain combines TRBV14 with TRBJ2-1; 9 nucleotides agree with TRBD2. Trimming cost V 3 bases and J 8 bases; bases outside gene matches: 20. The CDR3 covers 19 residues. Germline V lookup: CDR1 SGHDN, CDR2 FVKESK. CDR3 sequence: CASSQRYLSFSGSLDEQFF. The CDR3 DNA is TGTGCCAGCAGCCAGAGATATTTAAGTTTTAGCGGGAGCTTAGATGAGCAGTTCTTC. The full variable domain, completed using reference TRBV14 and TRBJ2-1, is EAGVTQFPSHSVIEKGQTVTLRCDPISGHDNLYWYRRVMGKEIKFLLHFVKESKQDESGMPNNRFLAERTGGTYSTLKVQPAELEDSGVYFCASSQRYLSFSGSLDEQFFGPGTRLTVL.

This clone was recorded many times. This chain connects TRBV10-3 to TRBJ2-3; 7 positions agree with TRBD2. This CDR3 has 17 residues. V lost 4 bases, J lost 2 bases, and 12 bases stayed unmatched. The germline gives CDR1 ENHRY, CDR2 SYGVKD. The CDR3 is CAISGGGETRFTDTQYF. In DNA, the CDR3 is TGTGCCATCAGTGGTGGGGGGGAGACTAGATTCACAGATACGCAGTATTTT.

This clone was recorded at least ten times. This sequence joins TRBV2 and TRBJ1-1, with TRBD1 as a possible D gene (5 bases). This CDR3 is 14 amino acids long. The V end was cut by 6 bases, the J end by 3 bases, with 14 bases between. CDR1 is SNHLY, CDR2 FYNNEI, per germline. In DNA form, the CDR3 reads TGTGCCAGCAGAAGGGCAGGGCCCGACACTGAAGCTTTCTTT. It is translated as CASRRAGPDTEAFF.

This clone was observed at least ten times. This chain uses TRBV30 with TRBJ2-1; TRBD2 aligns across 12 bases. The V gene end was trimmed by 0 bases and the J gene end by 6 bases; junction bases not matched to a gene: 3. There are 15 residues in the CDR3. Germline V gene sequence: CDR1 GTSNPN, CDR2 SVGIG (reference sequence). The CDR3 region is CAWSVLAGGGNEQFF. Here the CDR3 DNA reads TGTGCCTGGAGTGTACTAGCGGGAGGTGGCAATGAGCAGTTCTTC.

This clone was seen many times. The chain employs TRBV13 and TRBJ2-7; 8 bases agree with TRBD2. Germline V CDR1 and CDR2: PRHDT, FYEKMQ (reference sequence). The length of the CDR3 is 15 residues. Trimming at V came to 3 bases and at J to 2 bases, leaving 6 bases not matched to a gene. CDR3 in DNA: TGTGCCAGCAGCTTGGGACTAGTTATAACCTACGAGCAGTACTTC. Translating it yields CASSLGLVITYEQYF.

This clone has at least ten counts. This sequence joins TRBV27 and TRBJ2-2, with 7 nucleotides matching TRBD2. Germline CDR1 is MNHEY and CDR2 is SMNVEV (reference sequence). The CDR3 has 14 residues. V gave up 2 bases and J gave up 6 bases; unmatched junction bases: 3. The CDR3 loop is CASSLTREAGELFF. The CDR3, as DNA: TGTGCCAGCAGTTTAACTCGGGAGGCCGGGGAGCTGTTTTTT.

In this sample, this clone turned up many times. The CDR3 sequence is CASSQDSLRQGRYEQYF. CDR3 DNA sequence: TGTGCCAGCAGCCAAGATTCGCTGCGCCAGGGGCGATACGAGCAGTACTTC. This chain connects TRBV4-2 to TRBJ2-7; possible D gene TRBD1, 6 bases. Germline V gene lookup returns CDR1 LGHNA and CDR2 YNFKEQ. This CDR3 region has 17 residues. The V gene lost 0 bases and the J gene lost 4 bases, with 19 bases spanning the gap.

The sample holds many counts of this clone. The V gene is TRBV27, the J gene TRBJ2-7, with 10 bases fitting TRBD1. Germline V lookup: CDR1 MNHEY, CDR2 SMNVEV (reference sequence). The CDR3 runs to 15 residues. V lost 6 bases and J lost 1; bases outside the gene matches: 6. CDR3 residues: CASRTGTGVSYEQYF. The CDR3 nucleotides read TGTGCCAGCAGAACCGGGACAGGGGTATCCTACGAGCAGTACTTC.

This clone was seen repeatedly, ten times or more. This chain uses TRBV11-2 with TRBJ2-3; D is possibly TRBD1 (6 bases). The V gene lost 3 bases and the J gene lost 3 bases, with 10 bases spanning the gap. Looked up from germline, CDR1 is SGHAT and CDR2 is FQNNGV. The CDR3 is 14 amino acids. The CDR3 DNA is TGTGCCAGCAGCTTCGACAGGCGAACAGATACGCAGTATTTT. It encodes CASSFDRRTDTQYF.

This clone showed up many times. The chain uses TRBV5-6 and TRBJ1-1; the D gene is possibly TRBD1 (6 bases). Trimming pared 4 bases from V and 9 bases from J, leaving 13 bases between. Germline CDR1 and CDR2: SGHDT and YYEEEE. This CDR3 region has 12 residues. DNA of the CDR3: TGTGCCAGCAGCGTACGGACAGCGAAAGCTTTCTTT. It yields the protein CASSVRTAKAFF.

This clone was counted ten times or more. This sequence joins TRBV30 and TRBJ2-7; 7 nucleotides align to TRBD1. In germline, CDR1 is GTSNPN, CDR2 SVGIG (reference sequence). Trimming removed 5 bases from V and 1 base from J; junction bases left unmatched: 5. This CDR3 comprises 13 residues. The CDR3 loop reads CAWDGDSSYEQYF. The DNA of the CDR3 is TGTGCCTGGGATGGGGACAGTTCCTACGAGCAGTACTTC.

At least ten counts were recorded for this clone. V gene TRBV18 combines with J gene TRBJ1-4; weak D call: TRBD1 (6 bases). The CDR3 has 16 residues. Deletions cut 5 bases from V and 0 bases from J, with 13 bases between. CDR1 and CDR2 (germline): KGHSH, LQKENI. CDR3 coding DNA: TGTGCCAGCTCAACTCGTCGGGACACAACTAATGAAAAACTGTTTTTT. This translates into CASSTRRDTTNEKLFF.

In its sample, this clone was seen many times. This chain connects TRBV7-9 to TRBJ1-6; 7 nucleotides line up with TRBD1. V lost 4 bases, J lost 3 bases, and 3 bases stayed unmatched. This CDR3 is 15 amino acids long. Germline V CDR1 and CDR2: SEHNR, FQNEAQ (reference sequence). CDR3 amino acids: CASSSTGFYNSPLHF. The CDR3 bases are TGTGCCAGCAGCTCGACAGGGTTCTATAATTCACCCCTCCACTTT.

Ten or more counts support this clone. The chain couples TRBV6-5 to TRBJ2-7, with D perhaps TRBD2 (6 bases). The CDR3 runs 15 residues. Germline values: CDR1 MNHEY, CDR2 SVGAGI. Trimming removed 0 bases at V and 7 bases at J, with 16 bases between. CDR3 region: CASSYSEGFLREQYF. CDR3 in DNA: TGTGCCAGCAGTTACTCGGAGGGGTTTCTTAGGGAGCAGTACTTC.

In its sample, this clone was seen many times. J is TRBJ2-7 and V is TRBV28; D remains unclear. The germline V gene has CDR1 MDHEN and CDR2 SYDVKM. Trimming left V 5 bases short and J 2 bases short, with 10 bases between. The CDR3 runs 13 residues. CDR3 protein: CASSPGLTYEQYF. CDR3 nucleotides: TGTGCCAGCAGTCCAGGTCTAACCTACGAGCAGTACTTC.

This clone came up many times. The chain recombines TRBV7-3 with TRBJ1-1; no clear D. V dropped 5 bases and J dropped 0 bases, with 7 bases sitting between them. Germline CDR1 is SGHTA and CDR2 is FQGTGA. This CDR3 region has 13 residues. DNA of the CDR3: TGTGCCAGCAGCCAACTCATGAACACTGAAGCTTTCTTT. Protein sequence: CASSQLMNTEAFF. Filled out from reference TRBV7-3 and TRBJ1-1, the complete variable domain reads GAGVSQTPSNKVTEKGKYVELRCDPISGHTALYWYRQSLGQGPEFLIYFQGTGAADDSGLPNDRFFAVRPEGSVSTLKIQRTERGDSAVYLCASSQLMNTEAFFGQGTRLTVV.

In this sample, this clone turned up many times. Here the CDR3 reads CARDVNTEAFF. CDR3 nucleotide sequence: TGTGCCCGGGATGTGAACACTGAAGCTTTCTTT. The J gene is TRBJ1-1, the V gene TRBV30, with unresolved D. The CDR3 is made up of 11 amino acids. Germline V CDR1 and CDR2: GTSNPN, SVGIG (reference sequence). V was trimmed by 8 bases and J by 0 bases, leaving 7 bases between them. Together with reference TRBV30 and TRBJ1-1, the CDR3 gives the full variable domain: SQTIHQWPATLVQPVGSPLSLECTVEGTSNPNLYWYRQAAGRGLQLLFYSVGIGQISSEVPQNLSASRPQDRQFILSSKKLLLSDSGFYLCARDVNTEAFFGQGTRLTVV.

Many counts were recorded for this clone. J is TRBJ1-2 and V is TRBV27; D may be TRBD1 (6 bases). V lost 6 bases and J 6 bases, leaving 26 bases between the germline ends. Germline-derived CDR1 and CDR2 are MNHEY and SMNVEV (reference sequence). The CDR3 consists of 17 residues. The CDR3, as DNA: TGTGCCAGCAGCTACTCCGCAGGGGTTGGGAAGAGGAATGGCTACACCTTC. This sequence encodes CASSYSAGVGKRNGYTF.

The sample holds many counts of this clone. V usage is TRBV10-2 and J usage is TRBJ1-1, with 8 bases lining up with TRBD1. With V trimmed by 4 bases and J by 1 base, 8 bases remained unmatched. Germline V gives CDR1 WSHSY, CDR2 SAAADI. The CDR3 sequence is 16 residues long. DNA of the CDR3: TGCGCCAGCAGTGGGCACGCAGGGGGCCCGAACACTGAAGCTTTCTTT. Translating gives CASSGHAGGPNTEAFF.

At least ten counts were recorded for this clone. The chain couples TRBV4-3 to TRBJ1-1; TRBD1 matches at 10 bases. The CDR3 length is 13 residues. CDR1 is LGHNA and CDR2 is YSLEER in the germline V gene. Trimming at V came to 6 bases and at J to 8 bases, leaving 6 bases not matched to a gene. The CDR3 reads CASRLDRGGEAFF. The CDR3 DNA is TGCGCCAGCAGGCTGGACAGGGGGGGGGAAGCTTTCTTT.

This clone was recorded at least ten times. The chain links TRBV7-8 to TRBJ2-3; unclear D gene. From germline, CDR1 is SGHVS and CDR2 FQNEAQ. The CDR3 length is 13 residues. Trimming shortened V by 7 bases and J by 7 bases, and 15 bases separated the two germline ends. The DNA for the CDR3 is TGTGCCAGCATCGGTGCGCGCACTTATACGCAGTATTTT. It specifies CASIGARTYTQYF.

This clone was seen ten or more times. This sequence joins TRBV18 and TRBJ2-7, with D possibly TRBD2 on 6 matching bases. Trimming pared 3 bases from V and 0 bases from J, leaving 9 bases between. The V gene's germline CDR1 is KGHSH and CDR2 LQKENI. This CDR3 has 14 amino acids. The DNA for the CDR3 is TGTGCCAGCTCACCCGCGGGGAACTCCTACGAGCAGTACTTC. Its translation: CASSPAGNSYEQYF.

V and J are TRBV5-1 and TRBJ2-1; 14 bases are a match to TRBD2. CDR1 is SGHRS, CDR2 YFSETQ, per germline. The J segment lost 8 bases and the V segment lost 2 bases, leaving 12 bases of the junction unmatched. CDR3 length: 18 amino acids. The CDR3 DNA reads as TGCGCCAGCAGCTTCGGGGGGCGACTAGCGGGAGGGCTCCATGAGCAGTTCTTC. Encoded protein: CASSFGGRLAGGLHEQFF.

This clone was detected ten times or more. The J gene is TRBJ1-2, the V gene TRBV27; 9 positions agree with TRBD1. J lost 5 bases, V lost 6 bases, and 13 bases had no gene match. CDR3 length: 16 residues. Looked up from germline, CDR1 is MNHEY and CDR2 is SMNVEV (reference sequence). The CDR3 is CASRVLQEGQGYGYTF. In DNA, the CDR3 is TGTGCCAGCAGGGTCCTCCAAGAGGGACAGGGTTATGGCTACACCTTC.